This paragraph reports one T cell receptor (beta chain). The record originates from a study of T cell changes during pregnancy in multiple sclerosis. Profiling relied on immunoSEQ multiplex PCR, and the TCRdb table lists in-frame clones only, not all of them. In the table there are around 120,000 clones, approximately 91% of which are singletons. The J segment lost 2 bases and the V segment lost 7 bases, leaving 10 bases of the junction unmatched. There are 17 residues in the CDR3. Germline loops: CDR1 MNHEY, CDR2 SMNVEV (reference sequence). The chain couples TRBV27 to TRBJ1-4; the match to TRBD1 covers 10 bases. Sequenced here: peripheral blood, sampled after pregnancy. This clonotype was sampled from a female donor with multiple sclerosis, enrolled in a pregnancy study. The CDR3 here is CASKEGTGVHTNEKLFF. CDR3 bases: TGTGCCAGCAAAGAAGGGACAGGGGTTCATACTAATGAAAAACTGTTTTTT.